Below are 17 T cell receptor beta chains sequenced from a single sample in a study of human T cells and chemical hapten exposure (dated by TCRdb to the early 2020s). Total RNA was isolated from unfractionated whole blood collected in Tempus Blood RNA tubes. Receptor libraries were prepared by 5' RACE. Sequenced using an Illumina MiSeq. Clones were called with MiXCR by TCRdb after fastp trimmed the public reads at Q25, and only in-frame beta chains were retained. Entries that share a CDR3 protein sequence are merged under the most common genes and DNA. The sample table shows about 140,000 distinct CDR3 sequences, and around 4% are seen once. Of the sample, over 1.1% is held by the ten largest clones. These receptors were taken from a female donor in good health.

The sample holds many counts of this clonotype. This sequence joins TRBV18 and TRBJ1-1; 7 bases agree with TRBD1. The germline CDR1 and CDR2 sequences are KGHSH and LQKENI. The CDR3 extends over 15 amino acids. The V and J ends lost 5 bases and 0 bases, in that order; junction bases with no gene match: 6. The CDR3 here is CASSNRDRMNTEAFF. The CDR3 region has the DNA TGTGCCAGCTCAAATCGGGACAGAATGAACACTGAAGCTTTCTTT.

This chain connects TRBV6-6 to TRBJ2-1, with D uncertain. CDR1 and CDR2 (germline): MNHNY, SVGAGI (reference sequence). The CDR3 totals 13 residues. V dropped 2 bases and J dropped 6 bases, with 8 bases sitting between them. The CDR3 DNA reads TGTGCCAGCAGTTACCAACCCCGCAATGAGCAGTTCTTC. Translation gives CASSYQPRNEQFF.

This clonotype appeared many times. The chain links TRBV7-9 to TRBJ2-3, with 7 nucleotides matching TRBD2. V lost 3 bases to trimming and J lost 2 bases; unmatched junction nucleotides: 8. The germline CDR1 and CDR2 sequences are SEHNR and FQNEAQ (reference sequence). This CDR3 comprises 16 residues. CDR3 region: CASSFRLAAATDTQYF. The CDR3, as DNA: TGTGCCAGCAGCTTTAGGCTAGCGGCGGCCACAGATACGCAGTATTTT. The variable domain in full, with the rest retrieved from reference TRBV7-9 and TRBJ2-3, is DTGVSQNPRHKITKRGQNVTFRCDPISEHNRLYWYRQTLGQGPEFLTYFQNEAQLEKSRLLSDRFSAERPKGSFSTLEIQRTEQGDSAMYLCASSFRLAAATDTQYFGPGTRLTVL.

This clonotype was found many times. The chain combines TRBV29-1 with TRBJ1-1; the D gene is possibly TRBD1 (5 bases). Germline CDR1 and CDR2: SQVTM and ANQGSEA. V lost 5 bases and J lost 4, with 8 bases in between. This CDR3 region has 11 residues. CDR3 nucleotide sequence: TGCAGCGTTCGGGGGGTCACTGAAGCTTTCTTT. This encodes CSVRGVTEAFF.

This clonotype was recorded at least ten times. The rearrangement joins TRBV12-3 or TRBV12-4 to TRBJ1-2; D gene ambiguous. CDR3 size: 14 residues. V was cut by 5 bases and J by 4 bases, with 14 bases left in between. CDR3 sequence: CASSRAECFYGYTF. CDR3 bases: TGTGCCAGCAGTCGGGCAGAGTGTTTCTATGGCTACACCTTC.

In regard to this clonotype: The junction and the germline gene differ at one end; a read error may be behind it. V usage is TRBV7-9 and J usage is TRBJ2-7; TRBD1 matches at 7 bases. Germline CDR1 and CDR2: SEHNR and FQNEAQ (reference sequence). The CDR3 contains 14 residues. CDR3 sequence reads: CVSRRTGYSYEQYF. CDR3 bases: TGTGTCAGCAGGCGGACAGGCTACTCCTACGAGCAGTACTTC.

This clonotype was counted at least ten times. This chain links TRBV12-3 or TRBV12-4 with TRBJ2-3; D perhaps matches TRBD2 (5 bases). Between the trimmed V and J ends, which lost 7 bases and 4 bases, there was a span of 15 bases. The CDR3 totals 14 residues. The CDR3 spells CASTSVGSADTQYF. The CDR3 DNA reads TGTGCCAGCACTTCTGTAGGGAGCGCAGATACGCAGTATTTT.

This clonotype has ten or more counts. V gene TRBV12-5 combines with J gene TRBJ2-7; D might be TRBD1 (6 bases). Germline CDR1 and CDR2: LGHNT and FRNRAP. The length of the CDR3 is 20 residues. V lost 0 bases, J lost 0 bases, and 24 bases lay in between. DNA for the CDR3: TGTGCTAGTGGTTTGGTACCCTTCGGTGGTGGACAGAAAAGCTCCTACGAGCAGTACTTC. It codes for CASGLVPFGGGQKSSYEQYF. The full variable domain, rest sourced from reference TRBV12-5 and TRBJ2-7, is DARVTQTPRHKVTEMGQEVTMRCQPILGHNTVFWYRQTMMQGLELLAYFRNRAPLDDSGMPKDRFSAEMPDATLATLKIQPSEPRDSAVYFCASGLVPFGGGQKSSYEQYFGPGTRLTVT.

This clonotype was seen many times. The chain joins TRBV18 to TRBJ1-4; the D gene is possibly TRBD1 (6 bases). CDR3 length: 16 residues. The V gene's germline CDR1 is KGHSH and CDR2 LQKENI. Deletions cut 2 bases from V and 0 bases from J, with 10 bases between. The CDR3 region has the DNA TGTGCCAGCTCACCAGGGACACACGCAACTAATGAAAAACTGTTTTTT. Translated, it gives CASSPGTHATNEKLFF.

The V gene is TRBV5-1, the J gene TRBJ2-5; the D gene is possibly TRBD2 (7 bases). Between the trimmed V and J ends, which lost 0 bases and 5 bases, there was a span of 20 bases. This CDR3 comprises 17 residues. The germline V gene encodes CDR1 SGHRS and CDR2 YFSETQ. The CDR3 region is CASSLDGGLAGWETQYF. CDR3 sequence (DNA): TGCGCCAGCAGCTTGGACGGGGGGCTGGCTGGGTGGGAGACCCAGTACTTC.

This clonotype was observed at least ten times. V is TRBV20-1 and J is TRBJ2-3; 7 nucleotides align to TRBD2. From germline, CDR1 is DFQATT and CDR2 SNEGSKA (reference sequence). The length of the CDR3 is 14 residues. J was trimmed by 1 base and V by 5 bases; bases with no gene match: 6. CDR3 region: CSASTSLGTDTQYF. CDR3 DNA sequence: TGCAGTGCTTCGACTAGCTTGGGCACAGATACGCAGTATTTT.

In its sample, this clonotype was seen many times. DNA of the CDR3: TGCGCCAGCAGCTTGGGTAGCGGGGGACCAGAGACCCAGTACTTC. It is translated as CASSLGSGGPETQYF. The chain couples TRBV5-1 to TRBJ2-5; 9 nucleotides line up with TRBD2. The V segment lost 0 bases and the J segment 4 bases; nucleotides outside the gene matches: 4. Germline values: CDR1 SGHRS, CDR2 YFSETQ. The CDR3 loop spans 15 amino acids.

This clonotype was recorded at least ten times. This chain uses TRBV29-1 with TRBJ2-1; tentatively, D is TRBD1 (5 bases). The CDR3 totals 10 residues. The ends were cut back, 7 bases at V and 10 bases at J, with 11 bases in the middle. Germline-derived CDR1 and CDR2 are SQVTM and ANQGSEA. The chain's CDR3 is CSARVMEQFF. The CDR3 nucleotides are TGCAGCGCCAGGGTAATGGAGCAGTTCTTC.

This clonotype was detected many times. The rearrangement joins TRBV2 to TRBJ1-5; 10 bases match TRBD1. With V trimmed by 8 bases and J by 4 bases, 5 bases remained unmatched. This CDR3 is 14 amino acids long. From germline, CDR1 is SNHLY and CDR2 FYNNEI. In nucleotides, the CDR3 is TGTGCCAGCGGGTGGACAGGGGGTAATCAGCCCCAGCATTTT. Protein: CASGWTGGNQPQHF.

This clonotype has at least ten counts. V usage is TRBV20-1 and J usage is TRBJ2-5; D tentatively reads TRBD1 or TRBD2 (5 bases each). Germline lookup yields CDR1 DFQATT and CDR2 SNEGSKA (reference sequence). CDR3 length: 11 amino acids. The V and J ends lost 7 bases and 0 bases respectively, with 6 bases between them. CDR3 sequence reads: CSGGYQETQYF. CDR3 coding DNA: TGCAGTGGGGGGTACCAAGAGACCCAGTACTTC.

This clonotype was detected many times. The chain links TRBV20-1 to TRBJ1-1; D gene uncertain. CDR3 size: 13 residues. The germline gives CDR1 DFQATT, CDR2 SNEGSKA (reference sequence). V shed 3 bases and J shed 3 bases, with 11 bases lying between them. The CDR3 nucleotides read TGCAGTGCTAGCCTGGGGATCGACACTGAAGCTTTCTTT. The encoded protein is CSASLGIDTEAFF.

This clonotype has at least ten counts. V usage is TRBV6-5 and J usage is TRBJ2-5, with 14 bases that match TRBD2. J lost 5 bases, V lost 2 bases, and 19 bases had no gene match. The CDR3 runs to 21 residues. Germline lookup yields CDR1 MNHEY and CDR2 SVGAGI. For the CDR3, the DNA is TGTGCCAGCAGTTACAAGTTGAGGAAGGGACTAGCGGGGGAATCCCGTGAGACCCAGTACTTC. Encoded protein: CASSYKLRKGLAGESRETQYF.